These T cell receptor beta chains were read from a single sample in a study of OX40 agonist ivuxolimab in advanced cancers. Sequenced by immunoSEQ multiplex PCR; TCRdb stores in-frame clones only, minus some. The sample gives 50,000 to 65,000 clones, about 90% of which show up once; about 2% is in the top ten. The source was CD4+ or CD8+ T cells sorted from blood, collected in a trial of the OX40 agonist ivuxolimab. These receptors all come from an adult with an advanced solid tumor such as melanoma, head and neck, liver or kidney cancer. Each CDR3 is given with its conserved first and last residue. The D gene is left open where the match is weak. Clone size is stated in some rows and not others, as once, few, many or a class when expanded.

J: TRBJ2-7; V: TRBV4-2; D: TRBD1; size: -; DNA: TGTGCCAGCAGCCGTTACGTTGCCTCGGGACAGGGGACCCAAACCTACGAGCAGTACTTC; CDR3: CASSRYVASGQGTQTYEQYF
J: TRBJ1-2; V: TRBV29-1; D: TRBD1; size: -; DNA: TGCAGCGTCGACAGGGGGCTTGGCTACACCTTC; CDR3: CSVDRGLGYTF
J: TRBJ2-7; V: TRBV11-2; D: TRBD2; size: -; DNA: TGTGCCAGCAGCTTCGGGAGGGCCCGAGCGAATAACTACGAGCAGTACTTC; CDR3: CASSFGRARANNYEQYF
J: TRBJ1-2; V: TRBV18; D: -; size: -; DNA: TGTGCCAGCTCACCACAAAGGACAGGCTACACCTTC; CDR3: CASSPQRTGYTF
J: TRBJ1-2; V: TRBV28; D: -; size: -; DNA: TGTGCCAGCAGTTTACCCCCCGGTTTTTACACCTTC; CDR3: CASSLPPGFYTF
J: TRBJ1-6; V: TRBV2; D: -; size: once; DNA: TGTGCCAGCAGTGCCAGGGCGAAGGAAAGCTCACCCCTCCACTTT; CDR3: CASSARAKESSPLHF
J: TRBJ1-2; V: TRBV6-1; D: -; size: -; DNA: TGTGCCAGCAGTGAAGCGTCCTATGGCTACACCTTC; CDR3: CASSEASYGYTF
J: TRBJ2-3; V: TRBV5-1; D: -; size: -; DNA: TGCGCCAGCAGCTTGCGGTCCAGCACAGATACGCAGTATTTT; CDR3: CASSLRSSTDTQYF
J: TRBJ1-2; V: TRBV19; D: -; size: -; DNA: TGTGCCAGTAGTATCCAAACAGGAGCTAACTATGGCTACACCTTC; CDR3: CASSIQTGANYGYTF
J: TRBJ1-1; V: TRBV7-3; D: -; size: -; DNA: TGTGCCAGCAGCTTAAGCTCCACCGGCACTGAAGCTTTCTTT; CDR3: CASSLSSTGTEAFF
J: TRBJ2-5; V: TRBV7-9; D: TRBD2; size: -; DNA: TGTGCCAGCAGCTTAAAGACCCTGGGACTAGCGGGGGGCGAGGAGACCCAGTACTTC; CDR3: CASSLKTLGLAGGEETQYF
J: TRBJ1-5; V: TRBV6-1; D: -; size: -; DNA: TGTGCCAGCAGTGGGACAGTCAATCAGCCCCAGCATTTT; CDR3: CASSGTVNQPQHF
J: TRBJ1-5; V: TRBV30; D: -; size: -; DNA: TGTGCCTGGAGTGAGGGTAGGGTTCAGCCCCAGCATTTT; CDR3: CAWSEGRVQPQHF
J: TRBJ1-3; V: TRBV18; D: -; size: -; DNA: TGTGCCAGCTCCCAGGGGTGGCCGCTGGGAAACACCATATATTTT; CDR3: CASSQGWPLGNTIYF
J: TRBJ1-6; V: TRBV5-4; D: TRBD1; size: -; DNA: TGTGCCAGCACCGAGGGACAGAATAATTCACCCCTCCACTTT; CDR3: CASTEGQNNSPLHF
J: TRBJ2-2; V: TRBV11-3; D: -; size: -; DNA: TGTGCCAGCAGCTCCATAGCGGTTAAGAACACCGGGGAGCTGTTTTTT; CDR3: CASSSIAVKNTGELFF
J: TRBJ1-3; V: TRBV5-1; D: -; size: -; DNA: TGCGCCAGCAGCCCCCGAGACTTAACCTCTGGAAACACCATATATTTT; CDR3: CASSPRDLTSGNTIYF
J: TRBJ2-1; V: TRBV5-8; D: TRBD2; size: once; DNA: TGTGCCAGCAGCTTGGGCCTAGCGGTCCACAATGAGCAGTTCTTC; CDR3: CASSLGLAVHNEQFF
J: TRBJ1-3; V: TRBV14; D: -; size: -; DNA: TGTGCCAGCAGCCCTGGACAGCACTCTGGAAACACCATATATTTT; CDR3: CASSPGQHSGNTIYF
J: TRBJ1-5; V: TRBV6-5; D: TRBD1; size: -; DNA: TGTGCCAGCAGTTACTCGGGACAGGGAAGGGTTCAGCCCCAGCATTTT; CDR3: CASSYSGQGRVQPQHF
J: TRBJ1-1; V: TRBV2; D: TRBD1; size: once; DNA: TGTGCCAGCATTATACAGGGGGCGGACACTGAAGCTTTCTTT; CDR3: CASIIQGADTEAFF
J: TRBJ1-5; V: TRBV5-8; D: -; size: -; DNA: TGTGCCAGCAGCTCCAGGGGAGGCAATCAGCCCCAGCATTTT; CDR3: CASSSRGGNQPQHF
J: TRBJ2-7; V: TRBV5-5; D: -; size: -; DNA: TGTGCCAGCAGCTTGGAAGGGGGGCCCTCCTACGAGCAGTACTTC; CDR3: CASSLEGGPSYEQYF
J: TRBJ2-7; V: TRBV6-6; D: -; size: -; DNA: TGTGCCAGCAGTCCTAGACCAAGAGAACTTTACGAGCAGTACTTC; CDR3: CASSPRPRELYEQYF
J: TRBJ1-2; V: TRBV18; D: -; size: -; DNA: TGTGCCAGCTCACCACTCGACCTCCTACAGGGACCAGCGGGTGGCTACACCTTC; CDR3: CASSPLDLLQGPAGGYTF
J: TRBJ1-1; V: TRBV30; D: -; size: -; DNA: TGTGCCCTACATGGGTTGCTTATGAACACTGAAGCTTTCTTT; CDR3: CALHGLLMNTEAFF
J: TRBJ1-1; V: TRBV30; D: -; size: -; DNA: TGTGCCTGGAGCCGGGAGGCTGAAGCTTTCTTT; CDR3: CAWSREAEAFF
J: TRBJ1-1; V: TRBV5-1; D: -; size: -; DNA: TGCGCCAGCAGCTCTGGGACACCGAACACTGAAGCTTTCTTT; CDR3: CASSSGTPNTEAFF